The T cell receptor (beta chain) described here comes from a study of Graves' ophthalmopathy and Graves' hyperthyroidism. Study outcomes and limitations: Researchers report that a 13-signature model separated ophthalmopathy from stable hyperthyroidism, posting roughly 90% sensitivity and roughly 80% specificity. Sensitivity of around 67% and specificity of around 72% were achieved by the model that predicted ophthalmopathy progression.

The study amplified TCR beta CDR3 regions using RNA transcripts. First-round RT-PCR used HTBI primers; second-round multiplex PCR followed. TCRdb recomputed calls from the multiplex PCR reads with MiXCR, one row per CDR3 protein. Of some 1.1 million distinct CDR3 sequences detected, about 36% appear once; the ten largest clones hold around 10%. The V end lost 4 bases, the J end lost 1 base, and 13 bases lay between the germline ends. This CDR3 spans 15 amino acids. Germline CDR1 is LGHNA and CDR2 is YSLEER. This clonotype was seen at least ten times. As yet, its antigen is unknown. The sequence came from an adult man with Graves' hyperthyroidism. Sequenced sample: peripheral blood or thyroid tissue (not recorded which). The chain carries TRBV4-3 and TRBJ2-5, with a possible D match to TRBD1 (6 bases). The CDR3 DNA reads as TGCGCCAGCAGCCCCTACGCGGACAGCCAAGAGACCCAGTACTTC. Protein: CASSPYADSQETQYF.